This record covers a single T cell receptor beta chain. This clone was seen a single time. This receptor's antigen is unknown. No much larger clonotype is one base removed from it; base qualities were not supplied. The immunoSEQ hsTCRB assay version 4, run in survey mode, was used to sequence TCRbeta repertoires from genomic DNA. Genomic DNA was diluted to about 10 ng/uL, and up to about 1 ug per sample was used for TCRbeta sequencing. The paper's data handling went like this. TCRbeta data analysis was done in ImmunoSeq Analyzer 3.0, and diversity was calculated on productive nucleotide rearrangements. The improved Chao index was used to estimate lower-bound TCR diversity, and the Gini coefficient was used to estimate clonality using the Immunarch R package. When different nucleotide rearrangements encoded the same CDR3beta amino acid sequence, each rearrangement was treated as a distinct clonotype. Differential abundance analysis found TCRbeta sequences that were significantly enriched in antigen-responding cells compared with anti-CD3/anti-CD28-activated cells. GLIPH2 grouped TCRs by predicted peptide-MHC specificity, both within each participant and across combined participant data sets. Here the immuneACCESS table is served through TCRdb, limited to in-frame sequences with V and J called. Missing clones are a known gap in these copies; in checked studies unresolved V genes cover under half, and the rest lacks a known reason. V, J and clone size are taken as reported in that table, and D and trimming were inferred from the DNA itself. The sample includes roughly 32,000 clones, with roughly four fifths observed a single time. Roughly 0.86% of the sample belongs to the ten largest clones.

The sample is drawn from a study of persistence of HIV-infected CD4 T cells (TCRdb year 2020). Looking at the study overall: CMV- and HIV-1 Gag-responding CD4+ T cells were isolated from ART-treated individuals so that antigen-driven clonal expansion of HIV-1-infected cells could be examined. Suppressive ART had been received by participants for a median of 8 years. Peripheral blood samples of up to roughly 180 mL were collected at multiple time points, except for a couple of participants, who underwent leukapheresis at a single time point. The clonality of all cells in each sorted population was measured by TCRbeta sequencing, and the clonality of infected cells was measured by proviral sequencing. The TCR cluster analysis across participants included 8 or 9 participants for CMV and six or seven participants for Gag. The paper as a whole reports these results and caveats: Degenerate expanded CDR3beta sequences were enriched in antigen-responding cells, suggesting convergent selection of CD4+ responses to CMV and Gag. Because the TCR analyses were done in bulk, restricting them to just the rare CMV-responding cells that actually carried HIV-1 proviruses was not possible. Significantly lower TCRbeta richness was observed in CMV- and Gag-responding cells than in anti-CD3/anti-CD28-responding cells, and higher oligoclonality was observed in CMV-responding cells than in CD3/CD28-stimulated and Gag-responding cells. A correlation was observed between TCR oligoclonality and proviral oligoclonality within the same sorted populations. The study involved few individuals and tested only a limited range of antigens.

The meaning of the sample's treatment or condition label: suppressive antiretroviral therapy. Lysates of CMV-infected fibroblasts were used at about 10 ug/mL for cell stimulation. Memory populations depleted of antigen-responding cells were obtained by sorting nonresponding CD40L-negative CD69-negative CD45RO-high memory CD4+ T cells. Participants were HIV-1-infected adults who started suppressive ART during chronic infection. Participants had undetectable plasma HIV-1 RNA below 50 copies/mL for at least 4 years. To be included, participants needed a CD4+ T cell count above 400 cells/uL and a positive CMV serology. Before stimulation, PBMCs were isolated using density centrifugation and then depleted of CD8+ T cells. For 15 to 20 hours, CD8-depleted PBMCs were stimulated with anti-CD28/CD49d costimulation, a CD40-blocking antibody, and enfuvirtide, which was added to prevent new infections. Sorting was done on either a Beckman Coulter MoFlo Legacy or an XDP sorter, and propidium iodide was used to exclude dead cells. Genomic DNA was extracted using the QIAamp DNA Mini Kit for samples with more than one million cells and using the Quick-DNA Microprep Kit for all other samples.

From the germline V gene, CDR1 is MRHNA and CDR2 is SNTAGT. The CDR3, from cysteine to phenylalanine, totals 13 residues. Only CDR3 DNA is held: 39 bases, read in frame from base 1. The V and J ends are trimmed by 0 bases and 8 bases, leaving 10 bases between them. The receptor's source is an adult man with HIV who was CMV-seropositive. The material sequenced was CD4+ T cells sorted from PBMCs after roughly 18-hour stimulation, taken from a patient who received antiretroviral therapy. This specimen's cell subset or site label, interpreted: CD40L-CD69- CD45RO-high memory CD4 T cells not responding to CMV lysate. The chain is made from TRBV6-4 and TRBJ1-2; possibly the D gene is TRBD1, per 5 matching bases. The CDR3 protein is CASSDSKGIGYTF. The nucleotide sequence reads TGTGCCAGCAGTGACTCGAAGGGGATCGGCTACACCTTC.